The 6 T cell receptor beta chains below were found in one sample sequenced in a study of T cells after yellow fever vaccination. TCRdb ran MiXCR on the 5' RACE reads and lists one entry per CDR3 protein. The sample includes approximately 550,000 distinct CDR3 sequences, approximately 21% of them seen just once. This specimen consisted of PBMCs, obtained 15 days after the yellow fever booster vaccination. Receptor source: a man aged 25 to 40 who received the YFV17D yellow fever vaccine.

This clonotype came up a few times. The rearrangement links TRBV4-3 to TRBJ2-7; 11 bases match TRBD1. CDR1 and CDR2 (germline): LGHNA, YSLEER. Trimming took 6 bases from V and 4 from J; bases not matched to a gene: 8. The CDR3 extends over 15 amino acids. CDR3 loop: CASSPGQGARYEQYF. The CDR3 nucleotides are TGCGCCAGCAGTCCTGGACAGGGGGCTCGATACGAGCAGTACTTC.

This clonotype was counted only a few times. The V call is TRBV5-1, the J call TRBJ2-2; tentatively, D is TRBD1 (5 bases). V was pared by 0 bases and J by 1 base, with 7 bases between. The CDR3 consists of 15 residues. The germline gives CDR1 SGHRS, CDR2 YFSETQ. CDR3 amino acids: CASSLVGENTGELFF. In DNA, the CDR3 is TGCGCCAGCAGCTTGGTAGGGGAGAACACCGGGGAGCTGTTTTTT.

J is TRBJ2-3 and V is TRBV5-1; 8 nucleotides align to TRBD1. Germline CDR1 and CDR2: SGHRS and YFSETQ. The V and J ends lost 4 bases and 2 bases, in that order; junction bases with no gene match: 15. The length of the CDR3 is 18 residues. The CDR3 DNA sequence: TGCGCCAGCAGCCCCCGCGACAGGGGCCTACCATCCACAGATACGCAGTATTTT. Amino acid sequence: CASSPRDRGLPSTDTQYF.

This clonotype was counted between two and nine times. In DNA, the CDR3 is TGTGCCAGCAGTTACTTCCCAGGGACTAGCGGGACCACAGATACGCAGTATTTT. Its translation is CASSYFPGTSGTTDTQYF. The genes are TRBV6-2 or TRBV6-3 and TRBJ2-3; TRBD2 matches at 13 bases. The CDR3 sequence is 18 residues long. V trimming: 1 base; J trimming: 2 bases; junction bases outside the gene matches: 6. Germline V gene lookup returns CDR1 MNHEY and CDR2 SVGEGT.

V gene TRBV30 combines with J gene TRBJ1-4; D gene ambiguous. V dropped 2 bases and J dropped 3 bases, with 7 bases sitting between them. The CDR3 loop spans 13 amino acids. Per germline, CDR1 GTSNPN and CDR2 SVGIG (reference sequence). The CDR3 nucleotides are TGTGCCTGGAGTAACATGGCTAATGAAAAACTGTTTTTT. Amino acid sequence: CAWSNMANEKLFF.

The chain couples TRBV5-4 to TRBJ2-7; TRBD2 matches 13 bases. This CDR3 region has 14 residues. V lost 4 bases and J lost 5; bases outside the gene matches: 3. Germline V lookup: CDR1 SGHNT, CDR2 YYREEE (reference sequence). The CDR3 bases are TGTGCCAGCAGCGGTGGACTAGCGGGAGACGAGCAGTACTTC. Residues: CASSGGLAGDEQYF.